Shown below are 18 T cell receptor beta chains from a single sample sequenced in a study of T-cell reconstitution after alpha-beta-depleted transplantation in children (dated by TCRdb to the mid-2010s). The method was PCR. Sequencing relied on an Illumina HiSeq 2500. TCR libraries were prepared with molecular barcoding, using unique molecular identifiers to normalize TCRbeta repertoire quantification. TCRdb itself trimmed the public reads at Q25 with fastp, ran MiXCR and retained productive beta chains. Each CDR3 protein gets just one entry, which takes the most common genes and DNA from the rows behind it. The sample data list 400,000 to 500,000 distinct CDR3 sequences, and 11% of these were observed just once. The top ten clones comprise roughly 5% of the sample. The input for sequencing was PBMCs from the stem cell graft donor, taken from the stem cell graft. The receptor set was obtained from a human donor who donated a stem cell graft to a child with acute myeloid leukemia.

The V and J genes are TRBV7-6 and TRBJ1-1; no definite D call. Looked up from germline, CDR1 is SGHVS and CDR2 is FNYEAQ. This CDR3 has 16 residues. V dropped 0 bases and J dropped 6 bases, with 17 bases sitting between them. The CDR3 here is CASSLAGQQHLAEAFF. CDR3 nucleotide sequence: TGTGCCAGCAGCTTAGCAGGTCAACAGCATCTGGCTGAAGCTTTCTTT. Combining the CDR3 with reference TRBV7-6 and TRBJ1-1 gives the whole variable domain GAGVSQSPRYKVTKRGQDVALRCDPISGHVSLYWYRQALGQGPEFLTYFNYEAQQDKSGLPNDRFSAERPEGSISTLTIQRTEQRDSAMYRCASSLAGQQHLAEAFFGQGTRLTVV.

This chain connects TRBV9 to TRBJ2-7; the match to TRBD1 covers 9 bases. Germline CDR1 SGDLS, CDR2 YYNGEE. The CDR3 runs to 17 residues. Trimming at V came to 2 bases and at J to 7 bases, leaving 16 bases not matched to a gene. The CDR3 here is CASSVGPRTGGGGEQYF. The CDR3 nucleotides are TGTGCCAGCAGCGTTGGACCTCGAACAGGGGGCGGAGGGGAGCAGTACTTC. Supplemented by reference TRBV9 and TRBJ2-7, the full variable domain reads DSGVTQTPKHLITATGQRVTLRCSPRSGDLSVYWYQQSLDQGLQFLIQYYNGEERAKGNILERFSAQQFPDLHSELNLSSLELGDSALYFCASSVGPRTGGGGEQYFGPGTRLTVT.

This clonotype was detected only a few times. The chain is built from TRBV19 and TRBJ2-7; 8 bases align to TRBD1. The CDR3 runs 15 residues. Germline V gene data show CDR1 as LNHDA and CDR2 as SQIVND (reference sequence). Trimming removed 4 bases from V and 3 bases from J; junction bases left unmatched: 8. DNA for the CDR3: TGTGCCAGTAGTAACCCCCACAGGGGGTACTACGAGCAGTACTTC. Encoded protein: CASSNPHRGYYEQYF.

The V gene is TRBV30, the J gene TRBJ2-2, with D tentatively TRBD1 (7 bases). The length of the CDR3 is 14 residues. V was trimmed by 4 bases and J by 4 bases, leaving 13 bases between them. Germline assignment: CDR1 GTSNPN and CDR2 SVGIG (reference sequence). The CDR3 here is CAWTRRGLTGELFF. CDR3 DNA sequence: TGTGCCTGGACCAGGAGGGGGCTCACCGGGGAGCTGTTTTTT.

This clonotype has just a few counts. The genes are TRBV24-1 and TRBJ2-2; 9 bases fit TRBD2. CDR3 length equals 16 residues. V was clipped by 8 bases and J by 0 bases; unmatched bases: 6. From germline, CDR1 is KGHDR and CDR2 SFDVKD. This CDR3 reads CATKRREGPNTGELFF. The CDR3 coding sequence is TGTGCCACCAAACGGCGGGAGGGCCCGAACACCGGGGAGCTGTTTTTT.

This clonotype was detected many times. J is TRBJ2-7 and V is TRBV20-1, with D perhaps matching TRBD1 or TRBD2 (5 bases each). Germline V gene sequence: CDR1 DFQATT, CDR2 SNEGSKA (reference sequence). Trimming took off 3 bases at V and 11 bases at J, with 17 bases between the two ends. This CDR3 is built from 12 residues. CDR3 coding DNA: TGCAGTGCTAGGAGGGACCCGCTGGAGGAGTACGTC. This codes for CSARRDPLEEYV.

This clonotype appeared a few times. The chain links TRBV5-1 to TRBJ2-7; unclear D gene. Trimming pared 10 bases from V and 4 bases from J, leaving 12 bases between. The CDR3 loop spans 11 amino acids. Germline lookup yields CDR1 SGHRS and CDR2 YFSETQ. The CDR3 loop reads CASKGEYEQYF. The CDR3 DNA reads as TGCGCCTCCAAGGGCGAGTACGAGCAGTACTTC. The variable domain in full, completed from reference TRBV5-1 and TRBJ2-7, reads KAGVTQTPRYLIKTRGQQVTLSCSPISGHRSVSWYQQTPGQGLQFLFEYFSETQRNKGNFPGRFSGRQFSNSRSEMNVSTLELGDSALYLCASKGEYEQYFGPGTRLTVT.

The chain links TRBV27 to TRBJ1-6; 9 bases line up with TRBD1. Per the germline V gene, CDR1 is MNHEY and CDR2 is SMNVEV (reference sequence). The V gene end was trimmed by 3 bases and the J gene end by 8 bases; junction bases not matched to a gene: 8. This CDR3 contains 16 residues. Here the CDR3 DNA reads TGTGCCAGCAGTTTCGGACAGGGGCGAGTCTATTCACCCCTCCACTTT. This encodes CASSFGQGRVYSPLHF.

This clonotype turned up a few times. The genes are TRBV9 and TRBJ1-5, with TRBD1 as a possible D gene (6 bases). CDR3 length equals 15 residues. From germline, CDR1 is SGDLS and CDR2 YYNGEE. The germline V and J ends were trimmed by 4 bases and 7 bases, with 18 bases remaining between them. The CDR3 is CASSSDTGLRQPQHF. The CDR3 DNA sequence: TGTGCCAGCAGCTCGGATACAGGGCTGAGGCAGCCCCAGCATTTT.

DNA of the CDR3: TGTGCCAGCAGGGGGGATACTAGCAGAACCTACGAGCAGTACTTC. The encoded protein is CASRGDTSRTYEQYF. The rearrangement joins TRBV6-1 to TRBJ2-7, with D possibly being TRBD2 (6 bases). Germline V gives CDR1 MNHNS, CDR2 SASEGT. The CDR3 has 15 amino acids. The V gene lost 6 bases and the J gene lost 2 bases, with 17 bases spanning the gap.

The chain couples TRBV19 to TRBJ2-1; the D call may be TRBD1 or TRBD2 (6 bases each). Germline CDR1 LNHDA, CDR2 SQIVND (reference sequence). V lost 7 bases to trimming and J lost 8 bases, with 24 bases between them. The CDR3 has 16 amino acids. CDR3 sequence: CASTKVGARRDYEQFF. In nucleotides, the CDR3 is TGTGCCAGTACAAAGGTGGGGGCCCGAAGGGACTATGAGCAGTTCTTC.

On this clonotype: Since a much larger clone is just one base distant, this may be a read error. CDR3 protein: CAWGFAEKLFF. The CDR3, as DNA: TGTGCCTGGGGTTTCGCAGAAAAACTGTTTTTT. The V and J genes are TRBV30 and TRBJ1-4, with unresolved D. This CDR3 spans 11 amino acids. Germline-derived CDR1 and CDR2 are GTSNPN and SVGIG (reference sequence). V lost 5 bases to trimming and J lost 8 bases, with 9 bases between them.

This clonotype has a handful of counts. The chain recombines TRBV27 with TRBJ2-7; a weak D match, TRBD1 (6 bases). The germline gives CDR1 MNHEY, CDR2 SMNVEV (reference sequence). The CDR3 runs to 12 residues. V was pared by 6 bases and J by 6 bases, with 12 bases between. Written as DNA, the CDR3 is TGTGCCAGCAGCAACAGGGTTGGCGAGCAGTACTTC. Protein product: CASSNRVGEQYF.

The sample holds a few counts of this clonotype. The chain is built from TRBV6-2 or TRBV6-3 and TRBJ1-5; TRBD1 might be the D (6 bases). V lost 6 bases and J 4 bases, leaving 16 bases between the germline ends. Germline CDR1 is MNHEY and CDR2 is SVGEGT. The CDR3 spans 15 residues. In nucleotides, the CDR3 is TGTGCCAGCAGCCACTACGGACAGACTAATCAGCCCCAGCATTTT. It translates to CASSHYGQTNQPQHF.

This clonotype has only a few counts. The chain joins TRBV7-2 to TRBJ1-2; TRBD1 matches at 10 bases. J gave up 8 bases and V 5 bases, and 11 bases lay outside the gene matches. This CDR3 comprises 15 residues. Germline CDR1 is SGHTA and CDR2 is FQGNSA. The CDR3 DNA is TGTGCCAGCAGCCTGCTTCTGGGACAGGGGTCCGGCTACACCTTC. Protein: CASSLLLGQGSGYTF.

The CDR3 sequence: CASSAGTSEVDEQFF. In nucleotides, the CDR3 is TGTGCCAGCAGCGCCGGGACTAGCGAGGTCGATGAGCAGTTCTTC. The J gene is TRBJ2-1, the V gene TRBV9; 10 bases fit TRBD2. The CDR3 has 15 residues. Germline lookup yields CDR1 SGDLS and CDR2 YYNGEE. The ends lost 3 bases at V and 8 bases at J; junction bases unmatched: 8.

In this sample, this clonotype turned up many times. The chain employs TRBV6-2 or TRBV6-3 and TRBJ2-1; possible D gene TRBD2, 6 bases. There are 17 residues in the CDR3. Germline CDR1 MNHEY, CDR2 SVGEGT. V dropped 2 bases and J dropped 5 bases, with 19 bases sitting between them. CDR3 protein: CASSYPILEGFNNEQFF. CDR3 DNA: TGTGCCAGCAGTTACCCTATTTTGGAGGGTTTTAACAATGAGCAGTTCTTC.

This clonotype was counted a few times. V is TRBV20-1 and J is TRBJ2-2; maybe TRBD1 (7 bases). V gave up 5 bases and J gave up 2 bases, with 12 bases separating them. The CDR3 is made up of 14 amino acids. Germline lookup yields CDR1 DFQATT and CDR2 SNEGSKA (reference sequence). CDR3 protein: CSAAGQPNTGELFF. The CDR3 DNA is TGCAGTGCTGCGGGACAGCCCAACACCGGGGAGCTGTTTTTT.